What follows are 13 T cell receptor beta chains derived from one specimen sequenced in a study of T cell repertoires in aging, cancer and after chemotherapy. A mixed TRB-A/B primer pool amplified rearranged TRB by multiplex touch-down PCR. TCRdb passed the multiplex PCR reads through MiXCR, listing each CDR3 protein once. The sample holds 690 or so distinct CDR3 sequences; about 22% are singletons and the top ten take about 56%. Peripheral blood genomic DNA, not sorted cells or RNA, was the template. Sequencing was done on a sample of blood. Source of these receptors: a human donor with a blood cancer.

By sample fraction, this clonotype is medium-sized. The chain combines TRBV12-3 or TRBV12-4 with TRBJ2-3; 7 nucleotides agree with TRBD2. The CDR3 is made up of 15 amino acids. J was trimmed by 5 bases and V by 7 bases; bases with no gene match: 12. CDR3 in amino acids: CASNPGRGWKDTQYF. CDR3 nucleotides: TGTGCCAGCAATCCGGGGCGGGGGTGGAAAGATACGCAGTATTTT.

As for this clonotype: A much more abundant neighbour one base away suggests this may be a read error. The gene calls are TRBV24-1 and TRBJ2-7, with D possibly called TRBD1 or TRBD2 (6 bases each). The germline CDR1 and CDR2 sequences are KGHDR and SFDVKD. This CDR3 has 13 residues. The CDR3 loop reads CTTSDQRGREQYF. The CDR3 DNA is TGTACCACCAGTGATCAAAGGGGGAGGGAGCAGTACTTC.

This clonotype was counted between two and nine times. V and J are TRBV7-2 and TRBJ2-7, with 10 positions matching TRBD2. V shed 1 base and J 3 bases; nucleotides not matched to a gene: 3. Germline V gene data show CDR1 as SGHTA and CDR2 as FQGNSA. The CDR3 length is 15 residues. Written as DNA, the CDR3 is TGTGCCAGCAGCTTAGAGGCTAGCGGGAGCTACGAGCAGTACTTC. Translation gives CASSLEASGSYEQYF.

This clonotype turned up a few times. This rearrangement joins TRBV6-1 to TRBJ1-1; 9 bases fit TRBD1. Trimming cost V 1 base and J 10 bases; bases outside gene matches: 7. The CDR3 runs 14 residues. Germline values: CDR1 MNHNS, CDR2 SASEGT. The CDR3 nucleotides are TGTGCCAGCAGTGAAGGGAGGGACAGGGCAAGAGCTTTCTTT. It is translated as CASSEGRDRARAFF.

By sample fraction, this clonotype is medium-sized. The V gene is TRBV7-2, the J gene TRBJ1-2, with a weak D call TRBD1 (5 bases). The CDR3 has 15 residues. Trimming took off 2 bases at V and 6 bases at J, with 16 bases between the two ends. Germline V lookup: CDR1 SGHTA, CDR2 FQGNSA. Written as DNA, the CDR3 is TGTGCCAGCAGCTTAAGTGCGGGGGGGGTGGATGGCTACACCTTC. It codes for CASSLSAGGVDGYTF.

In this sample, this clonotype is large (0.1 to 1%). This sequence joins TRBV19 and TRBJ2-5; no firm D call. Germline loops: CDR1 LNHDA, CDR2 SQIVND (reference sequence). The CDR3 totals 13 residues. V was shortened by 10 bases and J by 2 bases, with 14 bases between the two germline ends. CDR3 region: CAISRAVQETQYF. CDR3 in DNA: TGTGCCATAAGTAGGGCCGTTCAAGAGACCCAGTACTTC. Based on the CDR3 plus reference TRBV19 and TRBJ2-5, the full variable domain is DGGITQSPKYLFRKEGQNVTLSCEQNLNHDAMYWYRQDPGQGLRLIYYSQIVNDFQKGDIAEGYSVSREKKESFPLTVTSAQKNPTAFYLCAISRAVQETQYFGPGTRLLVL.

This rearrangement joins TRBV28 to TRBJ2-1, with a possible D match to TRBD1 (6 bases). Germline CDR1 MDHEN, CDR2 SYDVKM. CDR3 size: 16 residues. The V gene lost 4 bases and the J gene lost 0 bases, with 13 bases spanning the gap. The CDR3 DNA sequence: TGTGCCAGCAGTTCCCGTTCGACAGGCTCCTACAATGAGCAGTTCTTC. Protein product: CASSSRSTGSYNEQFF. Combining the CDR3 with reference TRBV28 and TRBJ2-1 gives the whole variable domain DVKVTQSSRYLVKRTGEKVFLECVQDMDHENMFWYRQDPGLGLRLIYFSYDVKMKEKGDIPEGYSVSREKKERFSLILESASTNQTSMYLCASSSRSTGSYNEQFFGPGTRLTVL.

There are a few counts of this clonotype. The rearrangement uses TRBV7-2 and TRBJ2-1; no clear D gene. Trimming took 2 bases from V and 8 from J, leaving 4 bases between them. This CDR3 is 11 amino acids long. The V gene's germline CDR1 is SGHTA and CDR2 FQGNSA. This chain's CDR3 is CASSLMHEQFF. The CDR3 DNA reads TGTGCCAGCAGCTTAATGCATGAGCAGTTCTTC.

In its sample, this clonotype is medium-sized. The chain combines TRBV12-3 or TRBV12-4 with TRBJ1-6; D uncertain. The CDR3 is 14 residues long. Trimming pared 3 bases from V and 7 bases from J, leaving 10 bases between. This CDR3 reads CASSFTQANSPLHF. In DNA form, the CDR3 reads TGTGCCAGCAGTTTCACCCAGGCAAATTCACCCCTCCACTTT.

By its share, this clonotype is medium-sized. The chain couples TRBV7-9 to TRBJ1-5; no firm D call. This CDR3 has 12 residues. The V end lost 1 base, the J end lost 6 bases, and 4 bases lay between the germline ends. From germline, CDR1 is SEHNR and CDR2 FQNEAQ (reference sequence). As DNA, the CDR3 is TGTGCCAGCAGCTTAGATAGTCAGCCCCAGCATTTT. This codes for CASSLDSQPQHF.

This clonotype is termed medium-sized. V is TRBV6-1 and J is TRBJ2-3, with 14 bases fitting TRBD2. CDR1 and CDR2 from the germline V gene are MNHNS and SASEGT. There are 17 residues in the CDR3. V lost 3 bases, J lost 1 base, and 3 bases stayed unmatched. The CDR3: CASSDLTSGGGTDTQYF. CDR3 DNA: TGTGCCAGCAGTGATTTGACTAGCGGGGGGGGCACAGATACGCAGTATTTT.

This sequence joins TRBV2 and TRBJ2-7; perhaps TRBD2 as D (7 bases). V lost 2 bases, J lost 4 bases, and 18 bases lay in between. CDR3 length: 16 amino acids. The germline V gene encodes CDR1 SNHLY and CDR2 FYNNEI. CDR3 region: CASSEWGGGFGYEQYF. The CDR3 DNA reads TGTGCCAGCAGTGAATGGGGAGGGGGATTTGGATACGAGCAGTACTTC.

Regarding this clonotype: A single base separates this from a much larger clone, so it may be a read error. The conserved phenylalanine or tryptophan is not found at the CDR3 terminus, so this likely reflects a read error. The CDR3 nucleotides are TGTGCCAGCAGCTGGGGGACAGGCCAAAGCGGCTACACCTTA. Amino acids: CASSWGTGQSGYTL. The chain employs TRBV5-1 and TRBJ1-2; TRBD1 matches at 8 bases. Per the germline V gene, CDR1 is SGHRS and CDR2 is YFSETQ. The CDR3 is made up of 14 amino acids.